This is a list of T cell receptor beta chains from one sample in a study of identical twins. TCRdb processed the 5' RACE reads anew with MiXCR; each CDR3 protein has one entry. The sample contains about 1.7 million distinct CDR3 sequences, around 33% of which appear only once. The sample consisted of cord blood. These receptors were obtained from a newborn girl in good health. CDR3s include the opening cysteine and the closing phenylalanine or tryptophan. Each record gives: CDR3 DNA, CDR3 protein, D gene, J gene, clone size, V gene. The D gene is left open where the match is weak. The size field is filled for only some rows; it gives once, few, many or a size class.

cdr3_nt: TGTGCCAGCAGTTTAGGCCTCACCATATATTTT
cdr3_aa: CASSLGLTIYF
d_call: NA
j_call: TRBJ1-3
clone_size: once
v_call: TRBV12-3/TRBV12-4

cdr3_nt: TGTGCCACTGGAACAGCCTCTTATAATGAGCAGTTCTTC
cdr3_aa: CATGTASYNEQFF
d_call: NA
j_call: TRBJ2-1
clone_size: many
v_call: TRBV11-2

cdr3_nt: TGCGCCAGCAGCTTGGGACCGGAATTACGGACCACATATGGCTACACCTTC
cdr3_aa: CASSLGPELRTTYGYTF
d_call: NA
j_call: TRBJ1-2
clone_size: NA
v_call: TRBV5-1

cdr3_nt: TGCAGTGCTCCTCCGACTAGCGGGAGGCGGCAAGAGACCCAGTACTTC
cdr3_aa: CSAPPTSGRRQETQYF
d_call: TRBD2
j_call: TRBJ2-5
clone_size: few
v_call: TRBV20-1

cdr3_nt: TGTGCCAGCAGTCGGGGGACAGGGGGTCAGCCCCAGCATTTT
cdr3_aa: CASSRGTGGQPQHF
d_call: TRBD1
j_call: TRBJ1-5
clone_size: few
v_call: TRBV6-5

cdr3_nt: TGTGCCAGCAGTTATAATAGGGACTATGAGCAGTTCTTC
cdr3_aa: CASSYNRDYEQFF
d_call: NA
j_call: TRBJ2-1
clone_size: few
v_call: TRBV6-5

cdr3_nt: TGTGCCAGCAGACGGGACAAGAGCTCCTACAATGAGCAGTTCTTC
cdr3_aa: CASRRDKSSYNEQFF
d_call: NA
j_call: TRBJ2-1
clone_size: few
v_call: TRBV6-6

cdr3_nt: TGTGCCAGCAGCTTAGAGGCAGGTAGCTCCTACGAGCAGTACTTC
cdr3_aa: CASSLEAGSSYEQYF
d_call: NA
j_call: TRBJ2-7
clone_size: many
v_call: TRBV11-2

cdr3_nt: TGTGCCAGCAGCTTTCGAGCGGGGGCCTACGAGCAGTACTTC
cdr3_aa: CASSFRAGAYEQYF
d_call: TRBD2
j_call: TRBJ2-7
clone_size: NA
v_call: TRBV7-2

cdr3_nt: TGCAGTGCTACCCATGGGTGGAGCAATCAGCCCCAGCATTTT
cdr3_aa: CSATHGWSNQPQHF
d_call: NA
j_call: TRBJ1-5
clone_size: NA
v_call: TRBV20-1

cdr3_nt: TGTGCCAGCAGCTTAGGGGACACCTACACAGATACGCAGTATTTT
cdr3_aa: CASSLGDTYTDTQYF
d_call: NA
j_call: TRBJ2-3
clone_size: few
v_call: TRBV7-9

cdr3_nt: TGTGCCAGCAGCTGGGGGGGGCAGACCCTCTATGGCTACACCTTC
cdr3_aa: CASSWGGQTLYGYTF
d_call: NA
j_call: TRBJ1-2
clone_size: NA
v_call: TRBV7-9

cdr3_nt: TGTGCCAGCAGTTCAGGGGGCGGAAGAACTAATGAAAAACTGTTTTTT
cdr3_aa: CASSSGGGRTNEKLFF
d_call: TRBD1
j_call: TRBJ1-4
clone_size: NA
v_call: TRBV6-5

cdr3_nt: TGCGCCAGCACCTTATCCCCACTAGCGGGATCCTACAATGAGCAGTTCTTC
cdr3_aa: CASTLSPLAGSYNEQFF
d_call: TRBD2
j_call: TRBJ2-1
clone_size: NA
v_call: TRBV5-1

cdr3_nt: TGTGCCAGCGACACTTCTGGCGGGGTCAATGAGCAGTTCTTC
cdr3_aa: CASDTSGGVNEQFF
d_call: NA
j_call: TRBJ2-1
clone_size: NA
v_call: TRBV2

cdr3_nt: TGTGCCAGCAGCTTATCTCAGGCCCGCACAGATACGCAGTATTTT
cdr3_aa: CASSLSQARTDTQYF
d_call: NA
j_call: TRBJ2-3
clone_size: many
v_call: TRBV7-2

cdr3_nt: TGTGCCAGTAGTATACTAGCGGGAGGCTCCTACAATGAGCAGTTCTTC
cdr3_aa: CASSILAGGSYNEQFF
d_call: TRBD2
j_call: TRBJ2-1
clone_size: few
v_call: TRBV19

cdr3_nt: TGTGCCAGCAGTCGCCGACAGGGTCAGAGTGAGCAGTTCTTC
cdr3_aa: CASSRRQGQSEQFF
d_call: TRBD1
j_call: TRBJ2-1
clone_size: many
v_call: TRBV12-3/TRBV12-4

cdr3_nt: TGCAGTGCTAGCTCCCAACTAGCAAAAGAGACCCAGTTCTTC
cdr3_aa: CSASSQLAKETQFF
d_call: NA
j_call: TRBJ2-1
clone_size: once
v_call: TRBV20-1

cdr3_nt: TGCGCCAGCAGCTTGGGTCAATGGGGAGAGACCCAGTACTTC
cdr3_aa: CASSLGQWGETQYF
d_call: NA
j_call: TRBJ2-5
clone_size: NA
v_call: TRBV5-1

cdr3_nt: TGTGCCAGCAGCCAAGATCTGGCTAGCGGGAGGAATGAGCAGTTCTTC
cdr3_aa: CASSQDLASGRNEQFF
d_call: TRBD2
j_call: TRBJ2-1
clone_size: NA
v_call: TRBV14

cdr3_nt: TGCGCCAGCAGTTTTGGGTACAGGAGTTCTAATTCACCCCTCCACTTT
cdr3_aa: CASSFGYRSSNSPLHF
d_call: NA
j_call: TRBJ1-6
clone_size: NA
v_call: TRBV12-3/TRBV12-4

cdr3_nt: TGTGCCAGCAGCTTAGAGTATAGGCGGATATCCTACAATGAGCAGTACTTC
cdr3_aa: CASSLEYRRISYNEQYF
d_call: NA
j_call: TRBJ2-7
clone_size: NA
v_call: TRBV7-6

cdr3_nt: TGCAGCGTAAGCGGGGGGCCCTCCTACGAGCAGTACTTC
cdr3_aa: CSVSGGPSYEQYF
d_call: TRBD2
j_call: TRBJ2-7
clone_size: many
v_call: TRBV29-1

cdr3_nt: TGCGCCAGCAGCCAAGATCTCGGACAGGGCCGTGAGCAGTTCTTC
cdr3_aa: CASSQDLGQGREQFF
d_call: TRBD1
j_call: TRBJ2-1
clone_size: NA
v_call: TRBV4-1

cdr3_nt: TGTGCCAGCAGTTACGGTTCACTGAGCTCCTACAATGAGCAGTTCTTC
cdr3_aa: CASSYGSLSSYNEQFF
d_call: NA
j_call: TRBJ2-1
clone_size: NA
v_call: TRBV6-2/TRBV6-3

cdr3_nt: TGTGCCAGCAGCGCCGAAAGGGCTAATGAAAAACTGTTTTTT
cdr3_aa: CASSAERANEKLFF
d_call: NA
j_call: TRBJ1-4
clone_size: few
v_call: TRBV7-9

cdr3_nt: TGTGCCAGCAGTTTAGCGCAGGATCAGCCCCAGCATTTT
cdr3_aa: CASSLAQDQPQHF
d_call: NA
j_call: TRBJ1-5
clone_size: few
v_call: TRBV12-3/TRBV12-4

cdr3_nt: TGTGCCATCAGTGAGTTACTGGGGACTAGCGGGAGCTTTACCAATGAGCAGTTCTTC
cdr3_aa: CAISELLGTSGSFTNEQFF
d_call: TRBD2
j_call: TRBJ2-1
clone_size: few
v_call: TRBV10-3

cdr3_nt: TGTGCCAGCAGTGCTAAGCGGACCACAGATACGCAGTATTTT
cdr3_aa: CASSAKRTTDTQYF
d_call: NA
j_call: TRBJ2-3
clone_size: few
v_call: TRBV2

cdr3_nt: TGTGCCAGCAGTTCTTTTTCGACTAGCGGGGTCAGGGAGACCCAGTACTTC
cdr3_aa: CASSSFSTSGVRETQYF
d_call: TRBD2
j_call: TRBJ2-5
clone_size: NA
v_call: TRBV2

cdr3_nt: TGTGCCAGCAGCCAAGAGAGGATCCCTAATGAAAAACTGTTTTTT
cdr3_aa: CASSQERIPNEKLFF
d_call: NA
j_call: TRBJ1-4
clone_size: once
v_call: TRBV3-1

cdr3_nt: TGTGCCAGCAGCTCCGCCCTTCAGGGGGTCTTTTATGGCTACACCTTC
cdr3_aa: CASSSALQGVFYGYTF
d_call: TRBD1
j_call: TRBJ1-2
clone_size: once
v_call: TRBV7-9

cdr3_nt: TGCAGTGCTGTCAGAATGCCTAGCACAGATACGCAGTATTTT
cdr3_aa: CSAVRMPSTDTQYF
d_call: NA
j_call: TRBJ2-3
clone_size: many
v_call: TRBV20-1

cdr3_nt: TGTGCCATCAGCAGGCGGGGGGACAGGGGAGAAGACTATGGCTACACCTTC
cdr3_aa: CAISRRGDRGEDYGYTF
d_call: TRBD1
j_call: TRBJ1-2
clone_size: few
v_call: TRBV10-3

cdr3_nt: TGTGCCAGCAGCTTATTAACACAAGCAGGGAACACTGAAGCTTTCTTT
cdr3_aa: CASSLLTQAGNTEAFF
d_call: NA
j_call: TRBJ1-1
clone_size: few
v_call: TRBV5-6

cdr3_nt: TGTGCCAGCTGGGGACCCGGACTAGCAGCACCCATTCAGTACTTC
cdr3_aa: CASWGPGLAAPIQYF
d_call: TRBD2
j_call: TRBJ2-4
clone_size: NA
v_call: TRBV2

cdr3_nt: TGCAGTTTTACCGGGCCCTTGTCCTACGAGCAGTACTTC
cdr3_aa: CSFTGPLSYEQYF
d_call: NA
j_call: TRBJ2-7
clone_size: NA
v_call: TRBV20-1

cdr3_nt: TGTGCCAGCCTTAAGGGGGCTAAGGAAGATACGCAGTATTTT
cdr3_aa: CASLKGAKEDTQYF
d_call: TRBD1
j_call: TRBJ2-3
clone_size: few
v_call: TRBV2

cdr3_nt: TGTGCCAGCTCGCCAGGTGTGTGGGAAGAGACCCAGTACTTC
cdr3_aa: CASSPGVWEETQYF
d_call: NA
j_call: TRBJ2-5
clone_size: NA
v_call: TRBV18

cdr3_nt: TGCGCCAGCAGCGATACAGGGGTAGCAACTAATGAAAAACTGTTTTTT
cdr3_aa: CASSDTGVATNEKLFF
d_call: TRBD1
j_call: TRBJ1-4
clone_size: NA
v_call: TRBV5-1

cdr3_nt: TGCGCCAGCAGCTTGGAGTTCACAGGGAATTCACCCCTCCACTTT
cdr3_aa: CASSLEFTGNSPLHF
d_call: NA
j_call: TRBJ1-6
clone_size: few
v_call: TRBV5-1

cdr3_nt: TGTGCCAGCAGTTTACGACAGGGGAAAGAGACCCAGTACTTC
cdr3_aa: CASSLRQGKETQYF
d_call: TRBD1
j_call: TRBJ2-5
clone_size: many
v_call: TRBV12-3/TRBV12-4

cdr3_nt: TGCAGTGCTAGAGACCCTCGGACTGCCAGCAGCACAGATACGCAGTATTTT
cdr3_aa: CSARDPRTASSTDTQYF
d_call: NA
j_call: TRBJ2-3
clone_size: NA
v_call: TRBV20-1

cdr3_nt: TGTGCCAGCAGTGACAGCCGTGAGCAGTACTTC
cdr3_aa: CASSDSREQYF
d_call: NA
j_call: TRBJ2-5
clone_size: once
v_call: TRBV6-4

cdr3_nt: TGTGCCAGCAGTTTAGCTATCAATGAGCAGTTCTTC
cdr3_aa: CASSLAINEQFF
d_call: NA
j_call: TRBJ2-1
clone_size: many
v_call: TRBV12-3/TRBV12-4

cdr3_nt: TGCAGTGCTAGAGTTGTGGGGTCAGGATTGGACACTGAAGCTTTCTTT
cdr3_aa: CSARVVGSGLDTEAFF
d_call: NA
j_call: TRBJ1-1
clone_size: NA
v_call: TRBV20-1

cdr3_nt: TGTGCCAGCAGCTTTCGGGGGGTCTCCTACAATGAGCAGTTCTTC
cdr3_aa: CASSFRGVSYNEQFF
d_call: TRBD2
j_call: TRBJ2-1
clone_size: few
v_call: TRBV7-9

cdr3_nt: TGCAGCGCCCTAGCGCTGAATAGCTCCTACGAGCAGTACTTC
cdr3_aa: CSALALNSSYEQYF
d_call: NA
j_call: TRBJ2-7
clone_size: NA
v_call: TRBV20-1

cdr3_nt: TGTGCCAGCAGCCAAGAGCCGGGACAGAGCTACGAGCAGTACTTC
cdr3_aa: CASSQEPGQSYEQYF
d_call: TRBD1
j_call: TRBJ2-7
clone_size: NA
v_call: TRBV3-1

cdr3_nt: TGTGCCAGCTCACTCGGGACTGCTAACTCCGAGCAGTACTTC
cdr3_aa: CASSLGTANSEQYF
d_call: NA
j_call: TRBJ2-7
clone_size: NA
v_call: TRBV18

cdr3_nt: TGTGCCAGCAGCGAAGATCCGAGGGGGGGATCCGGCACCAATGGCAACACCTTC
cdr3_aa: CASSEDPRGGSGTNGNTF
d_call: NA
j_call: TRBJ1-2
clone_size: NA
v_call: TRBV9

cdr3_nt: TGTGCCAGCAGCTTAGAAACCGGGAAGCCTGACAGTCAGCCCCAGCATTTT
cdr3_aa: CASSLETGKPDSQPQHF
d_call: NA
j_call: TRBJ1-5
clone_size: NA
v_call: TRBV7-9